Shown below are 20 T cell receptor beta chains from a single sample sequenced in a study of blood T cell repertoires in COVID-19. Using immunoSEQ multiplex PCR, the repertoire was profiled, and TCRdb retains in-frame clones only, with some absent. The sample includes about 150,000 clones, around four fifths of them seen just once. Sequencing used PBMCs or T cells enriched from blood (not recorded which). Receptors were obtained from a man in his 70s who had been exposed to COVID-19.

The rearrangement uses TRBV19 and TRBJ2-1; TRBD2 aligns across 13 bases. CDR1 is LNHDA and CDR2 is SQIVND in the germline V gene (reference sequence). Germline trimming cut 5 bases from V and 16 bases from J; bases unmatched to any gene: 8. This CDR3 has 13 amino acids. The CDR3 DNA is TGTGCCAGTAGTTTAACTAGCGGGGGGGCCTCTTTCTTC. This gives the protein CASSLTSGGASFF.

The chain combines TRBV5-8 with TRBJ1-2; 7 bases match TRBD1. Unmatched junction bases numbered 4, after V lost 3 bases and J lost 5 bases. The germline V gene has CDR1 SGHTS and CDR2 YDEGEE. The CDR3 length is 13 residues. The CDR3, as DNA: TGTGCCAGCAGCTCGACAGGGAGTTATGGCTACACCTTC. Protein product: CASSSTGSYGYTF.

V is TRBV5-4 and J is TRBJ2-7; 8 bases map to TRBD1. Losses at the gene ends were 3 bases for V and 4 bases for J; bases not matched to a gene: 6. The germline V gene encodes CDR1 SGHNT and CDR2 YYREEE (reference sequence). The CDR3 runs 14 residues. CDR3 residues: CASSWDRSGYEQYF. CDR3 DNA: TGTGCCAGCAGCTGGGACAGGTCAGGGTACGAGCAGTACTTC.

The chain is built from TRBV7-2 and TRBJ2-7, with 9 bases identical to TRBD1. From germline, CDR1 is SGHTA and CDR2 FQGNSA. After removal of 5 bases from V and 2 bases from J, the junction contained 4 bases not matched to a gene. This CDR3 contains 14 residues. The CDR3 region has the DNA TGTGCCAGCAGCACGGGACAGGGAGCCTACGAGCAGTACTTC. This translates into CASSTGQGAYEQYF.

The chain links TRBV18 to TRBJ1-1; D gene ambiguous. V was shortened by 2 bases and J by 3 bases, with 10 bases between the two germline ends. The germline CDR1 and CDR2 sequences are KGHSH and LQKENI. The length of the CDR3 is 14 residues. DNA for the CDR3: TGTGCCAGCTCACCAATGGCAGAGGACACTGAAGCTTTCTTT. It codes for CASSPMAEDTEAFF.

V and J are TRBV27 and TRBJ2-2, with 7 positions matching TRBD1. This CDR3 spans 15 amino acids. Germline CDR1 MNHEY, CDR2 SMNVEV (reference sequence). J lost 2 bases, V lost 5 bases, and 5 bases had no gene match. CDR3 residues: CASSPRDSNTGELFF. Written as DNA, the CDR3 is TGTGCCAGCAGTCCCCGGGACAGCAACACCGGGGAGCTGTTTTTT.

The CDR3 region has the DNA TGTGCCTCGCGACAGGGGGAATACATGAACACTGAAGCTTTCTTT. This encodes CASRQGEYMNTEAFF. This chain connects TRBV2 to TRBJ1-1, with 9 bases aligning to TRBD1. The germline CDR1 and CDR2 sequences are SNHLY and FYNNEI. This CDR3 spans 15 amino acids. V gave up 11 bases and J gave up 0 bases; unmatched junction bases: 10. The whole variable domain, filled in from reference TRBV2 and TRBJ1-1, reads EPEVTQTPSHQVTQMGQEVILRCVPISNHLYFYWYRQILGQKVEFLVSFYNNEISEKSEIFDDQFSVERPDGSNFTLKIRSTKLEDSAMYFCASRQGEYMNTEAFFGQGTRLTVV.

This rearrangement joins TRBV27 to TRBJ1-5; D remains unclear. The CDR3 is made up of 14 amino acids. The V gene's germline CDR1 is MNHEY and CDR2 SMNVEV (reference sequence). The germline V and J ends were trimmed by 2 bases and 3 bases, with 8 bases remaining between them. This CDR3 is CASSLRGSNQPQHF. The CDR3 DNA reads as TGTGCCAGCAGTTTAAGAGGATCCAATCAGCCCCAGCATTTT.

This clone turned up a few times. The V and J genes are TRBV19 and TRBJ2-1; D is unresolved. This CDR3 is 11 amino acids long. The V end was cut by 5 bases, the J end by 8 bases, with 7 bases between. The V gene's germline CDR1 is LNHDA and CDR2 SQIVND (reference sequence). The CDR3 loop reads CASSQVDEQFF. CDR3 DNA sequence: TGTGCCAGTAGTCAAGTAGATGAGCAGTTCTTC.

V usage is TRBV30 and J usage is TRBJ1-1, with D perhaps matching TRBD1 (6 bases). Per the germline V gene, CDR1 is GTSNPN and CDR2 is SVGIG (reference sequence). V was shortened by 3 bases and J by 1 base, with 15 bases between the two germline ends. The CDR3 has 15 amino acids. The DNA of the CDR3 is TGTGCCTGGAGCCCTCCGGGACACAAGAACACTGAAGCTTTCTTT. Translating it yields CAWSPPGHKNTEAFF.

The chain carries TRBV7-9 and TRBJ2-1, with a weak D call TRBD1 (6 bases). The V gene's germline CDR1 is SEHNR and CDR2 FQNEAQ (reference sequence). Deletions cut 0 bases from V and 2 bases from J, with 14 bases between. The CDR3 covers 17 residues. CDR3 DNA: TGTGCCAGCAGCTTAGCGCCAGGGGATCTTACCTACAATGAGCAGTTCTTC. It translates to CASSLAPGDLTYNEQFF.

The genes are TRBV19 and TRBJ1-2; 9 bases are a match to TRBD1. CDR3 length: 17 amino acids. Germline loops: CDR1 LNHDA, CDR2 SQIVND (reference sequence). V was clipped by 3 bases and J by 7 bases; unmatched bases: 15. The CDR3 sequence is CASSMFVQYGTGFGYTF. The CDR3 bases are TGTGCCAGTAGTATGTTTGTACAGTACGGGACAGGGTTTGGCTACACCTTC. Filled out from reference TRBV19 and TRBJ1-2, the complete variable domain reads DGGITQSPKYLFRKEGQNVTLSCEQNLNHDAMYWYRQDPGQGLRLIYYSQIVNDFQKGDIAEGYSVSREKKESFPLTVTSAQKNPTAFYLCASSMFVQYGTGFGYTFGSGTRLTVV.

The V and J genes are TRBV5-1 and TRBJ2-1; D is ambiguous. The CDR3 covers 15 residues. Trimming cost V 1 base and J 6 bases, with 14 bases left between them. Germline V gene data show CDR1 as SGHRS and CDR2 as YFSETQ. CDR3 sequence reads: CASSLSTDRVNEQFF. CDR3 in DNA: TGCGCCAGCAGCTTGAGTACAGACCGCGTCAATGAGCAGTTCTTC.

The chain recombines TRBV20-1 with TRBJ2-4; the D is unclear. The V gene's germline CDR1 is DFQATT and CDR2 SNEGSKA (reference sequence). V lost 6 bases and J 10 bases, leaving 13 bases between the germline ends. CDR3 length: 11 residues. CDR3 sequence (DNA): TGCAGTGCGGTGGTTATCCGGATTCAGTACTTC. Translating gives CSAVVIRIQYF.

This chain joins TRBV5-8 and TRBJ2-7, with D unclear. Trimming stripped 4 bases from V and 3 bases from J, with 14 bases between. CDR1 is SGHTS and CDR2 is YDEGEE in the germline V gene. This CDR3 has 14 residues. The CDR3 spells CASSPHSRSYEQYF. CDR3 coding DNA: TGTGCCAGCAGCCCCCATTCTAGGAGCTACGAGCAGTACTTC.

The chain carries TRBV5-6 and TRBJ1-2; 12 bases align to TRBD1. Germline V gene data show CDR1 as SGHDT and CDR2 as YYEEEE. Trimming took 1 base from V and 8 from J; bases not matched to a gene: 9. The CDR3 has 16 amino acids. Here the CDR3 reads CASSLSGTGGPHGYTF. CDR3 DNA sequence: TGTGCCAGCAGCTTGTCCGGGACAGGGGGCCCTCACGGCTACACCTTC.

The gene calls are TRBV19 and TRBJ1-4, with TRBD1 as a possible D gene (5 bases). Germline CDR1 and CDR2: LNHDA and SQIVND (reference sequence). This CDR3 is 14 amino acids long. Trimming took 10 bases from V and 5 from J, leaving 17 bases between them. CDR3 coding DNA: TGTGCCACCCGGGGGTGGACCCTCAATGAAAAACTGTTTTTT. Translation gives CATRGWTLNEKLFF.

V usage is TRBV6-5 and J usage is TRBJ2-7; 12 nucleotides agree with TRBD1. The CDR3 extends over 14 amino acids. Germline CDR1 and CDR2: MNHEY and SVGAGI. The V segment lost 6 bases and the J segment 4 bases; nucleotides outside the gene matches: 4. The CDR3 DNA reads TGTGCCAGCAGGCTGGGACAGGGGGCTTACGAGCAGTACTTC. This translates into CASRLGQGAYEQYF.

By its share, this clone is medium-sized. The identical CDR3 is also encoded by other nucleotide sequences in the sample. The genes are TRBV19 and TRBJ1-1, with D maybe TRBD1 (5 bases). The CDR3 runs 13 residues. V was trimmed by 11 bases and J by 2 bases, leaving 15 bases between them. The germline CDR1 and CDR2 sequences are LNHDA and SQIVND (reference sequence). CDR3 DNA sequence: TGTGCCTCCCTGGGGGAGGGTAACACTGAAGCTTTCTTT. Protein product: CASLGEGNTEAFF.

This chain uses TRBV28 with TRBJ2-7, with 7 bases matching TRBD1. The CDR3 length is 14 residues. Germline CDR1 is MDHEN and CDR2 is SYDVKM. The ends lost 5 bases at V and 2 bases at J; junction bases unmatched: 6. The DNA of the CDR3 is TGTGCCAGCAGTCAAGGGACAGCGGCCTACGAGCAGTACTTC. Translation: CASSQGTAAYEQYF.